This T cell receptor beta chain was documented in a study of OX40 agonist ivuxolimab in advanced cancers. A note on the overall study: Ivuxolimab was an agonistic, fully human IgG2 monoclonal antibody directed against OX40 (CD134), a costimulatory receptor. Prior anti-PD-1, anti-PD-L1 or anti-CTLA-4 therapy was permitted, and checkpoint inhibitors had been received by about 44% of dose-escalation patients. Three dose-escalation patients achieved partial responses, one with hepatocellular carcinoma and two with cutaneous melanoma. Among the roughly 52 dose-escalation patients, about 20 had hepatocellular carcinoma, about 15 melanoma, 9 renal cell carcinoma and 9 head and neck cancer. Intravenous ivuxolimab was administered to patients every 2 weeks at six dose levels: 0.01, 0.1, 0.3, 1.5, 3 and 10 mg/kg. The monotherapy dose-escalation portion (N ≈ 52 patients) of the phase I ivuxolimab trial is reported in the paper. In the dose-escalation cohort, 70% to 90% of patients were male, and the mean age was 60 years with a range of about 20 to 80. The purpose of peripheral TCRbeta sequencing was to test whether ivuxolimab changed TCR sequence diversity and led to clonal T-cell expansion.

Overall study outcomes, separate from this receptor: Low levels of normalized T-cell clonal expansion were also seen in some nonresponding patients. After ivuxolimab, expanded clones were on average more numerous among CD8+ T cells than among CD4+ T cells. In the 0.1-3.0 mg/kg groups, partial responders were among the patients with the lowest normalized peripheral clonal expansion, particularly in CD8+ T cells. Antigen specificity was not determined for the clonally expanded peripheral T cells. Clonal expansion of both CD4+ and CD8+ blood T cells was observed from baseline to week 6 at doses 0.1 to 3.0 mg/kg.

For sequencing of the TCRbeta CDR3 region, genomic DNA was extracted from the sorted cells. The immunoSEQ Assay was used to sequence the TCRbeta CDR3 regions. Drawn from immuneACCESS, this table holds only the in-frame rearrangements with V and J called that TCRdb kept. Clones are partly lost; checked studies trace under half to an unresolved V gene and leave the rest unexplained. The sample table shows 90,000 to 100,000 clones, and about 88% are seen once. The ten largest clonotypes hold more than 0.8% of the sample. CDR1 and CDR2 (KGHSH, LQKENI) derive from the germline V gene. From the cysteine up to the phenylalanine, the CDR3 has a length of 18 residues. Only the CDR3 portion is preserved as DNA: 54 bases, with reading frame beginning at the first base. The germline V end is reduced by 2 bases and the J end by 0 bases; junction bases left unmatched: 7. Patients with a history of autoimmune disease or receiving systemic immunosuppression were excluded from the trial. Peripheral blood for TCR sequencing was collected from all dose cohorts at baseline, on cycle 4 day 1, and on cycle 7 day 1. The samples were taken from a phase I, first-in-human, multicenter, open-label dose-escalation trial of ivuxolimab. Adults with locally advanced or metastatic melanoma, renal cell, hepatocellular, or head and neck squamous cell carcinoma were enrolled in the trial. Before TCR sequencing, CD4+ and CD8+ T cells were separately sorted from peripheral blood.

Comment on this clone: Which antigen it targets is not known. No clone much larger than this one lies a single base away; base qualities are absent.

The V gene is TRBV18 and the J gene is TRBJ2-4; the junction holds 10 bases that match TRBD2. The sample consisted of CD4+ or CD8+ T cells sorted from blood, taken in a trial of the OX40 agonist ivuxolimab. The source is an adult with an advanced solid tumor such as melanoma, head and neck, liver or kidney cancer. The bases read TGTGCCAGCTCACCATCTAGCGGGAGATCACTAGCCAAAAACATTCAGTACTTC. Its protein reads: CASSPSSGRSLAKNIQYF. The CDR3, completed at both ends by the reference TRBV18 and TRBJ2-4 genes, gives the full variable domain NAGVMQNPRHLVRRRGQEARLRCSPMKGHSHVYWYRQLPEEGLKFMVYLQKENIIDESGMPKERFSAEFPKEGPSILRIQQVVRGDSAAYFCASSPSSGRSLAKNIQYFGAGTRLSVL.